Listed below are T cell receptor beta chains from one sample, sequenced in a study of cytomegalovirus exposure and HLA in healthy donors. TCRdb keeps only in-frame clones here, not all; method: immunoSEQ multiplex PCR. The sample has some 150,000 clones, about 80% seen once; the top ten hold about 4.8%. The specimen was PBMCs. These receptors all stem from a man younger than 45 in good health and CMV-seronegative. Each CDR3 is given without its conserved first and last residue. Each record gives: V gene, J gene, CDR3 protein.

V gene: TRBV30; J gene: TRBJ2-2; CDR3 protein: AWSVAGGTLKGELF
V gene: TRBV7-2; J gene: TRBJ1-2; CDR3 protein: ASSFSGIYGYT
V gene: TRBV27; J gene: TRBJ1-5; CDR3 protein: ASYRLDQPQH
V gene: TRBV7-2; J gene: TRBJ1-5; CDR3 protein: ASSRWDSGFQPQH
V gene: TRBV27; J gene: TRBJ2-7; CDR3 protein: ASNPGTGGYEQY
V gene: TRBV19; J gene: TRBJ1-4; CDR3 protein: ASMDSQNEKLF
V gene: TRBV13; J gene: TRBJ2-3; CDR3 protein: ASSFLAGGPTDTQY
V gene: TRBV28; J gene: TRBJ1-2; CDR3 protein: ASHPYWTANYGYT
V gene: TRBV9; J gene: TRBJ1-1; CDR3 protein: ASTPGGLLNTEAF
V gene: TRBV30; J gene: TRBJ2-3; CDR3 protein: AWSVTTGPDTQY
V gene: TRBV27; J gene: TRBJ2-2; CDR3 protein: ASSSTVAGELF
V gene: TRBV5-4; J gene: TRBJ2-7; CDR3 protein: ASSGGQGRNEQY
V gene: TRBV11-2; J gene: TRBJ2-5; CDR3 protein: ASRGGETQY
V gene: TRBV14; J gene: TRBJ1-6; CDR3 protein: ASSQELQGSPLH
V gene: TRBV30; J gene: TRBJ1-1; CDR3 protein: AWSYTNTEAF
V gene: TRBV28; J gene: TRBJ1-3; CDR3 protein: ASSLKDRGNTIY
V gene: TRBV19; J gene: TRBJ1-3; CDR3 protein: ASSGGRSGNTIY
V gene: TRBV9; J gene: TRBJ1-4; CDR3 protein: ASSVGGGMDEKLF
V gene: TRBV7-3; J gene: TRBJ1-1; CDR3 protein: ASSLSGNTEAF
V gene: TRBV9; J gene: TRBJ1-3; CDR3 protein: ASSVASPGYTSGNTIY
V gene: TRBV19; J gene: TRBJ1-3; CDR3 protein: ASQAGGNTIY
V gene: TRBV19; J gene: TRBJ2-7; CDR3 protein: ASSIGYRDEQY